This is a list of T cell receptor beta chains from one sample in a study of cytomegalovirus exposure and HLA in healthy donors. Sequencing was performed with immunoSEQ multiplex PCR; in TCRdb, only in-frame clones are kept and a portion is missing. The data hold approximately 300,000 clones, with more than 80% observed a single time. The specimen was PBMCs. The receptors here all came from a woman aged 18-29 years in good health and CMV-seronegative. Each CDR3 is given with its conserved first and last residue. The D gene is left open where the match is weak. Rows may omit the clone size; those that give it use once, few, many or a size class.

.,TRBV28,.,TRBJ1-2,TGTGCCAGCAGGGACAGCCCTAACTATGGCTACACCTTC,CASRDSPNYGYTF
TRBD1,TRBV28,.,TRBJ2-7,TGTGCCAGCATTGCGGGGACAGGGTTCTACGAGCAGTACTTC,CASIAGTGFYEQYF
TRBD2,TRBV29-1,.,TRBJ2-5,TGCAGCGTTGGGTTGAGACTAGCGGCGTACCAAGAGACCCAGTACTTC,CSVGLRLAAYQETQYF
.,TRBV7-9,.,TRBJ1-2,TGTGCCAGCAGCTTAAAACAGGGAGCTAACTATGGCTACACCTTC,CASSLKQGANYGYTF
.,TRBV2,.,TRBJ2-3,TGTGCCAGCAGCACTGCCACAGATACGCAGTATTTT,CASSTATDTQYF
.,TRBV27,.,TRBJ1-5,TGTGCCAGCAGTTTATCGAGCACAGTTAATCAGCCCCAGCATTTT,CASSLSSTVNQPQHF
TRBD1,TRBV27,.,TRBJ2-2,TGTGCCAGCAGTTTTGTAGACAGGGATACCGGGGAGCTGTTTTTT,CASSFVDRDTGELFF
TRBD2,TRBV27,.,TRBJ2-7,TGTGCCAGCAGTCATAGCGGGAGTGGCGACGAGCAGTACTTC,CASSHSGSGDEQYF
.,TRBV27,once,TRBJ2-7,TGTGCCAGCAGTCCGACACAGGGTACCTACGAGCAGTACTTC,CASSPTQGTYEQYF
.,TRBV6-6,.,TRBJ2-1,TGTGCCAGCAGTAGCGATCGAGATGAGCAGTTCTTC,CASSSDRDEQFF